This TCR beta chain comes out of a study of T cell responses to AZD1222 COVID-19 vaccine. Study observations and caveats: Just 5 to 7 AZD1222 recipients tested seropositive at baseline. Within unmutated variant regions lay the reported targets of nearly half of spike-specific TCRs. There were vaccine-associated CD4 TCRs across spike, dominant at 160-218 and 743-854.

For this clone: The antigen remains unidentified.

The assay was immunoSEQ multiplex PCR, and TCRdb's table has in-frame clones only and misses some. The data hold approximately 220,000 clones, with roughly 91% observed a single time. This clonotype originated in an adult in good health. This specimen consisted of peripheral blood, obtained on day 0 of MenACWY control vaccination.

The CDR3 loop is CATQQGGPTEAFF. The CDR3 DNA is TGTGCCACCCAACAGGGAGGGCCCACTGAAGCTTTCTTT. The chain links TRBV28 to TRBJ1-1; TRBD1 is a possible D gene (6 bases). Germline V lookup: CDR1 MDHEN, CDR2 SYDVKM. This CDR3 comprises 13 residues. The V and J ends lost 10 bases and 4 bases respectively, with 16 bases between them. Filled out from reference TRBV28 and TRBJ1-1, the complete variable domain reads DVKVTQSSRYLVKRTGEKVFLECVQDMDHENMFWYRQDPGLGLRLIYFSYDVKMKEKGDIPEGYSVSREKKERFSLILESASTNQTSMYLCATQQGGPTEAFFGQGTRLTVV.